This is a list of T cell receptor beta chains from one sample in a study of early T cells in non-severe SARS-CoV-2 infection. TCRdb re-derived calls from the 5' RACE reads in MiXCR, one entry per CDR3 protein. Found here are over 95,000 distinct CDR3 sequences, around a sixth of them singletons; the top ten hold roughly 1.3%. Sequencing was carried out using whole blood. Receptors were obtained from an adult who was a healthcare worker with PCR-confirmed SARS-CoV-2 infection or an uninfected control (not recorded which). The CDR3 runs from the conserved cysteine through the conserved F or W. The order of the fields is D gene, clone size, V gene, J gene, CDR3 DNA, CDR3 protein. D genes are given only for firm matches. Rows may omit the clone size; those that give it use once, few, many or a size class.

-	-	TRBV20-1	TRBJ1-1	TGCAGTGCTAGCGGCAGGGTAATCACTGAAGCTTTCTTT	CSASGRVITEAFF
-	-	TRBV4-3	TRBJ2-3	TGCGCCAGCAGCCAAGGGAGCGGTAGCCTGACAGATACGCAGTATTTT	CASSQGSGSLTDTQYF
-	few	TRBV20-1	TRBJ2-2	TGCAGTGCTCCCAGTGTCGCTGGGGAGCTGTTTTTT	CSAPSVAGELFF
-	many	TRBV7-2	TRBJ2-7	TGTGCCAGCAGCTTACTAGCGTTCGCCTACGAGCAGTACTTC	CASSLLAFAYEQYF
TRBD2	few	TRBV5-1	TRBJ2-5	TGCGCCAGCAGCCCGGATCTAGCGGCAATCCAAGAGACCCAGTACTTC	CASSPDLAAIQETQYF
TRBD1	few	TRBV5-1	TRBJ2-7	TGCGCCAGCAGCTGGACAGGCTACGAGCAGTACTTC	CASSWTGYEQYF
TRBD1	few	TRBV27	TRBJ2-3	TGTGCCAGCAGTCCTATCCAGGGACAGGGGCCAGATACGCAGTATTTT	CASSPIQGQGPDTQYF
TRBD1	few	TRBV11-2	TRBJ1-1	TGTGCCAGCAGCACCGGACAGGGAGGGACTGAAGCTTTCTTT	CASSTGQGGTEAFF
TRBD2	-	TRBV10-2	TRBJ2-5	TGCGCCAGCAGTGAGTCTATTGGGTCTCTAGCGGGGGTCCAAGAGACCCAGTACTTC	CASSESIGSLAGVQETQYF
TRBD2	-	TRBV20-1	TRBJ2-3	TGCAGTGCTAGAGATCGGGGAGGGCCAGATACGCAGTATTTT	CSARDRGGPDTQYF
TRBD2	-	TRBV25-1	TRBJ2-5	TGTGCCAGCAGTGAATACGGTAGCGGGGGCCTCGGGGAGACCCAGTACTTC	CASSEYGSGGLGETQYF
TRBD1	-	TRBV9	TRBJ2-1	TGTGCCAGCAGCGCACAGGGGGCTGAGGACAATGAGCAGTTCTTC	CASSAQGAEDNEQFF
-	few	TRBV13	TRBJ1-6	TGTGCCAGCAGCTTCAACAGGGAGAATTCACCCCTCCACTTT	CASSFNRENSPLHF
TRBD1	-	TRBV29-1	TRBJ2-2	TGCAGTGAGACTACCGGGACAGCGAACACCGGGGAGCTGTTTTTT	CSETTGTANTGELFF
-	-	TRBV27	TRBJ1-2	TGTGCCAGCAGTTCGGGGTCTAGCTATGGCTACACCTTC	CASSSGSSYGYTF
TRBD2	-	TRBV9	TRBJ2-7	TGTGCCAGCAGCCCAAGACTAGCGGGAGCCTACGAGCAGTACTTC	CASSPRLAGAYEQYF
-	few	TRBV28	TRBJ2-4	TGTGCCAGCAGTTTTGGTGTGGCCAAAAACATTCAGTACTTC	CASSFGVAKNIQYF
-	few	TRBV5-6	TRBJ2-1	TGTGCCAGCAGCCAGCGGGTAGCCTCCTACAATGAGCAGTTCTTC	CASSQRVASYNEQFF
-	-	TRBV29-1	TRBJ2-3	TGCAGCTCTTCTACCGGGACTCCTGGGGATACGCAGTATTTT	CSSSTGTPGDTQYF
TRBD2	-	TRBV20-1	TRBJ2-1	TGCAGTGCTAGAGGTGAAAGCGGGAGGGCGCCCTACAATGAGCAGTTCTTC	CSARGESGRAPYNEQFF
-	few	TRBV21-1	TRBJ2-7	TGTGCCCGTCTTTCCGTCCTCTCTAGCAGAAGCTCCTACGAGCAGTACTTC	CARLSVLSSRSSYEQYF
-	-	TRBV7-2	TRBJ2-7	TGTGCCAGCAGCTTAGCGGCGGATCGCTTCTACGAGCAGTACTTC	CASSLAADRFYEQYF
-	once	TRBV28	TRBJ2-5	TGTGCCAGCAGTTTGAGAGCAGGGACCCAGTACTTC	CASSLRAGTQYF
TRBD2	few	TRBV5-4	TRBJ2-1	TGTGCCAGCAGCCCCGGACTAGAGCTGAACAATGAGCAGTTCTTC	CASSPGLELNNEQFF
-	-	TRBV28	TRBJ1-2	TGTGCCAGCATGCTAAATCAGGGGAGTGGTTATGGCTACACCTTC	CASMLNQGSGYGYTF
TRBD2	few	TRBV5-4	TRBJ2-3	TGTGCCAGCAGCCTCCCTAGCGGGGGCGAGGGAGATACGCAGTATTTT	CASSLPSGGEGDTQYF
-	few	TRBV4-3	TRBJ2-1	TGCGCCAGCAGCCAAGGTTTACGCCCTAATGAGCAGTTCTTC	CASSQGLRPNEQFF
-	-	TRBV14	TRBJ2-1	TGTGCCAGCAGCCAAGGAAGGACTGGCCATTTCTACAATGAGCAGTTCTTC	CASSQGRTGHFYNEQFF
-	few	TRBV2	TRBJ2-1	TGTGCCAGCAGTGGCAGAGGGTCTTACAATGAGCAGTTCTTC	CASSGRGSYNEQFF
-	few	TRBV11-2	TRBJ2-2	TGTGCCAGCTCAGGGGACACCGGGGAGCTGTTTTTT	CASSGDTGELFF
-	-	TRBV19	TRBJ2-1	TGTGCCAGTAGTATGGGGGGTAGCTCCTACAATGAGCAGTTCTTC	CASSMGGSSYNEQFF
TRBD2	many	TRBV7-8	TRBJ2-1	TGTGCCAGCAGCCGGGCATTGGGGAGCGGGGATGAGCAGTTCTTC	CASSRALGSGDEQFF
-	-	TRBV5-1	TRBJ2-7	TGCGCCAGCAGCTTGGAAACAGGCCCATTCTACGAGCAGTACTTC	CASSLETGPFYEQYF
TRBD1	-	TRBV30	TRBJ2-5	TGTGCCTGGAGTGTAAGGGGGCGCAGGCAAGAGACCCAGTACTTC	CAWSVRGRRQETQYF
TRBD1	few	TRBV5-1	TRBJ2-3	TGCGCCAGCAGCACCCAACTCTTGACAGGGCCCGCAGTAGATACGCAGTATTTT	CASSTQLLTGPAVDTQYF
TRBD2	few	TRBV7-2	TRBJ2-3	TGTGCCAGCAGCTTACCGCGGAGCGGGGACTCAGATACGCAGTATTTT	CASSLPRSGDSDTQYF
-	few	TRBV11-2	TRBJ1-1	TGTGCCAGCAGCTTAAATGTAAGGGGAGCTAACACTGAAGCTTTCTTT	CASSLNVRGANTEAFF
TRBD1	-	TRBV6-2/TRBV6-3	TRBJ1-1	TGTGCCAGCCTTAGGGGGCAGGGAGATCGCGGAGCTTTCTTT	CASLRGQGDRGAFF
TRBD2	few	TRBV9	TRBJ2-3	TGTGCCAGCAGCTCGCTGACTAGCGGGAACGCAGATACGCAGTATTTT	CASSSLTSGNADTQYF
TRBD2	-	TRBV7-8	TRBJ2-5	TGTGCCAGCAGCTTAGGGCCCCCAGCGGGAGGAGAGACCCAGTACTTC	CASSLGPPAGGETQYF
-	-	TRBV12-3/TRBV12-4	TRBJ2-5	TGTGCCAGCAGTACCCGGAAAGAGACCCAGTACTTC	CASSTRKETQYF
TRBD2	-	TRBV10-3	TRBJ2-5	TGTGCCACCGCGACTAGCGGGGAGACCCAGTACTTC	CATATSGETQYF
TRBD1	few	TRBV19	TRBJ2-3	TGTGCCAGTAGTCCAACGACAGGGGCGAGCACAGATACGCAGTATTTT	CASSPTTGASTDTQYF
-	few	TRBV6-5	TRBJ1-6	TGTGCCAGCAGTCCCTCCACTCTCTGGCAGGGTGGATCACCCCTCCACTTT	CASSPSTLWQGGSPLHF
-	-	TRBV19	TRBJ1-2	TGTGCCAGTAGTATGGGGAAGTATGGCTACACCTTC	CASSMGKYGYTF
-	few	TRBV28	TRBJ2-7	TGTGCCAGCGGGGGATCCAACGAGCAGTACTTC	CASGGSNEQYF
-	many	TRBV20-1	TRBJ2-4	TGCAGTGCTAGGGAGACTAGAGGGCACATTCAGTACTTC	CSARETRGHIQYF
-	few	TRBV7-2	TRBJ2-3	TGTGCCAGCAACCCTCCCGGAGGGAGGAGCACAGATACGCAGTATTTT	CASNPPGGRSTDTQYF
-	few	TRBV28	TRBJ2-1	TGTGCCAGCAGTCTCCTGGACCTAAGGCCCTACAATGAGCAGTTCTTC	CASSLLDLRPYNEQFF
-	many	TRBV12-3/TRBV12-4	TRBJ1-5	TGTGCCAGCAGTTCGTTGGAATGGAATCAGCCCCAGCATTTT	CASSSLEWNQPQHF
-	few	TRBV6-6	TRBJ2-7	TGTGCCAGCAGCCCCCGGGACACCGGCTCCTACGAGCAGTACTTC	CASSPRDTGSYEQYF
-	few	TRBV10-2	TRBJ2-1	TGCGCCAGCAGGCAGGGGGGGTCCTACAATGAGCAGTTCTTC	CASRQGGSYNEQFF
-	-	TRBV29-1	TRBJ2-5	TGCAGCGCCAAGGCGGGAGGACAGGGACAGACCCAGTACTTC	CSAKAGGQGQTQYF